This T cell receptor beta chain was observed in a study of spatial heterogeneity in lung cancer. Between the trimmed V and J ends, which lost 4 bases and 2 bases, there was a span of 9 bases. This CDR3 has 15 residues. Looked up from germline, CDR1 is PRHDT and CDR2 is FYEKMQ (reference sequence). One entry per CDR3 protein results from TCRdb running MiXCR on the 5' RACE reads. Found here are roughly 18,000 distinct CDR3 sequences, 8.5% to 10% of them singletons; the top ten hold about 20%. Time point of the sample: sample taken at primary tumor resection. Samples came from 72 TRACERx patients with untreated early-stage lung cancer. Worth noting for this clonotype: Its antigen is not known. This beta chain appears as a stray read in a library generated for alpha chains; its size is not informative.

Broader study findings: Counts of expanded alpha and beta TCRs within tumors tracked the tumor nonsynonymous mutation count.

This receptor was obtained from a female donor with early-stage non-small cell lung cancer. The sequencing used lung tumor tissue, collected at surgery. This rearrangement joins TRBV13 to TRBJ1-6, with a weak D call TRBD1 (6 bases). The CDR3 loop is CASSSQGPYNSPLHF. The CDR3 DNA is TGTGCCAGCAGCTCACAGGGTCCCTATAATTCACCCCTCCACTTT.